A selection of T cell receptor beta chains follows, all from one sample in a study of T-cell reconstitution after alpha-beta-depleted transplantation in children. TCRdb passed the PCR reads through MiXCR, listing each CDR3 protein once. The sample lists 350,000 to 500,000 distinct CDR3 sequences; around two fifths were seen once. The material sequenced was PBMCs, taken before TCRalphabeta/CD19-depleted stem cell transplant. Every receptor here comes from a girl aged 2 to 9 with aplastic anemia, due to receive a stem cell transplant. Both conserved end residues are trimmed from each CDR3. Fields, in order: V gene, J gene, CDR3 protein.

V gene: TRBV9; J gene: TRBJ2-1; CDR3 protein: ASSVELMDRGEQF
V gene: TRBV5-1; J gene: TRBJ1-5; CDR3 protein: ASSPGQGWNENQPQH
V gene: TRBV29-1; J gene: TRBJ2-1; CDR3 protein: SVGTTGYNEQF
V gene: TRBV7-9; J gene: TRBJ1-5; CDR3 protein: ASSLAGDQPQH
V gene: TRBV12-3/TRBV12-4; J gene: TRBJ1-6; CDR3 protein: ASAEGHYNSPLH
V gene: TRBV7-2; J gene: TRBJ1-1; CDR3 protein: ASRPRQGENTEAF
V gene: TRBV3-1; J gene: TRBJ2-5; CDR3 protein: ASSQETRGQY
V gene: TRBV7-2; J gene: TRBJ2-5; CDR3 protein: ASSLHSGTTGETQY
V gene: TRBV5-1; J gene: TRBJ2-6; CDR3 protein: ASSLAVAGANVLT
V gene: TRBV5-1; J gene: TRBJ2-7; CDR3 protein: ASSSHPDGTYEQY
V gene: TRBV20-1; J gene: TRBJ1-2; CDR3 protein: SARALQGTYGYT
V gene: TRBV7-9; J gene: TRBJ2-5; CDR3 protein: AISSRDRGEETQY
V gene: TRBV7-2; J gene: TRBJ2-7; CDR3 protein: ASSFLPTGFSYEQY
V gene: TRBV7-9; J gene: TRBJ2-7; CDR3 protein: ASSPTRDGTYEQY
V gene: TRBV28; J gene: TRBJ2-7; CDR3 protein: ASSSQGSHEQY
V gene: TRBV7-2; J gene: TRBJ2-5; CDR3 protein: ASSFPGLVSETQY
V gene: TRBV7-8; J gene: TRBJ2-7; CDR3 protein: ASSPVFASYEQY
V gene: TRBV12-3/TRBV12-4; J gene: TRBJ2-1; CDR3 protein: ASSDSGGGYNEQF
V gene: TRBV7-2; J gene: TRBJ2-5; CDR3 protein: ASSLRLEDTDREETQY
V gene: TRBV4-1; J gene: TRBJ2-7; CDR3 protein: ASSLSAGGSNSYEQY
V gene: TRBV5-1; J gene: TRBJ2-1; CDR3 protein: ASSLSGRNEQF
V gene: TRBV30; J gene: TRBJ2-7; CDR3 protein: AWGSAFGGPFYEQY
V gene: TRBV20-1; J gene: TRBJ2-1; CDR3 protein: SAKGQRNYNEQF
V gene: TRBV2; J gene: TRBJ2-7; CDR3 protein: ASSASRAYEQY
V gene: TRBV20-1; J gene: TRBJ2-7; CDR3 protein: SASKQGLSYEQY
V gene: TRBV7-2; J gene: TRBJ1-2; CDR3 protein: ASSFNSNYGYT
V gene: TRBV30; J gene: TRBJ1-6; CDR3 protein: AWSVRDFSYNSPLH
V gene: TRBV29-1; J gene: TRBJ2-1; CDR3 protein: SVEGGGPPYNEQF
V gene: TRBV6-1; J gene: TRBJ2-7; CDR3 protein: ASRRVYASYEQY
V gene: TRBV12-3/TRBV12-4; J gene: TRBJ2-3; CDR3 protein: ASSLRQWADTQY
V gene: TRBV5-1; J gene: TRBJ2-7; CDR3 protein: ASSLRSWGYNEQY
V gene: TRBV20-1; J gene: TRBJ2-5; CDR3 protein: SASRGAETQY
V gene: TRBV4-2; J gene: TRBJ2-3; CDR3 protein: ASSQGRVATDTQY
V gene: TRBV20-1; J gene: TRBJ1-1; CDR3 protein: SARTGAGGYTEAF
V gene: TRBV29-1; J gene: TRBJ2-7; CDR3 protein: SVGTSRYEQY
V gene: TRBV10-3; J gene: TRBJ2-3; CDR3 protein: AISDRDTDTQY
V gene: TRBV29-1; J gene: TRBJ1-5; CDR3 protein: SVSGVNSNQPQH
V gene: TRBV20-1; J gene: TRBJ2-1; CDR3 protein: SARDFRLYNEQF
V gene: TRBV20-1; J gene: TRBJ2-1; CDR3 protein: SARVRLLGREGIGRYNEQF
V gene: TRBV12-3/TRBV12-4; J gene: TRBJ2-1; CDR3 protein: ASSLERPPHNEQF
V gene: TRBV28; J gene: TRBJ2-7; CDR3 protein: ASSPEFYEQY
V gene: TRBV6-2/TRBV6-3; J gene: TRBJ2-1; CDR3 protein: ASSYEDWRSYNEQF
V gene: TRBV28; J gene: TRBJ2-7; CDR3 protein: ASGYGTGSSKY
V gene: TRBV27; J gene: TRBJ2-7; CDR3 protein: ASSLLGLAGDYEQY
V gene: TRBV20-1; J gene: TRBJ2-3; CDR3 protein: SASVGATDTQY
V gene: TRBV7-9; J gene: TRBJ1-5; CDR3 protein: ASPEGAGGYQPQH
V gene: TRBV7-2; J gene: TRBJ1-4; CDR3 protein: ASSLTPATNEKLF
V gene: TRBV29-1; J gene: TRBJ2-1; CDR3 protein: TITPSGLNEQF
V gene: TRBV4-1; J gene: TRBJ2-7; CDR3 protein: ASSQAREQY
V gene: TRBV28; J gene: TRBJ2-4; CDR3 protein: GYGPMAKNIQY
V gene: TRBV30; J gene: TRBJ1-1; CDR3 protein: AWSVGGAGGTEAF
V gene: TRBV19; J gene: TRBJ2-2; CDR3 protein: ASSILRAENTGELF
V gene: TRBV20-1; J gene: TRBJ2-1; CDR3 protein: SARPQGGNEQF
V gene: TRBV11-2; J gene: TRBJ2-1; CDR3 protein: ASSFPGTINEQF
V gene: TRBV3-1; J gene: TRBJ2-5; CDR3 protein: ASSRPDREQETQY